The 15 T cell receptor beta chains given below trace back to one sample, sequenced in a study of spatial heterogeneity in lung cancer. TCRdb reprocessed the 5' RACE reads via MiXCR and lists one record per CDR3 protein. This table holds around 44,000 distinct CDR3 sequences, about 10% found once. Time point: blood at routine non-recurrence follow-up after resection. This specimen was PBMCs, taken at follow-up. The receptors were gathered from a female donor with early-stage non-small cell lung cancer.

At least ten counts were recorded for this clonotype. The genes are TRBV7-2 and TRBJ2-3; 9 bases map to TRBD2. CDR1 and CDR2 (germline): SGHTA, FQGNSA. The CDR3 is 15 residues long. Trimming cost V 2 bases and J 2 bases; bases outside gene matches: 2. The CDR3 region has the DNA TGTGCCAGCAGCTTATTAGCGGGGGACACAGATACGCAGTATTTT. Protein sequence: CASSLLAGDTDTQYF. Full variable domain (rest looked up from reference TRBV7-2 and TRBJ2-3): GAGVSQSPSNKVTEKGKDVELRCDPISGHTALYWYRQSLGQGLEFLIYFQGNSAPDKSGLPSDRFSAERTGGSVSTLTIQRTQQEDSAVYLCASSLLAGDTDTQYFGPGTRLTVL.

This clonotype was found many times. The CDR3 bases are TGTGCCAGCAGCTTGCTGGCGGGGGGCAACACCGGGGAGCTGTTTTTT. Its protein product is CASSLLAGGNTGELFF. The chain uses TRBV11-2 and TRBJ2-2; 8 bases map to TRBD2. The CDR3 is 16 residues long. With 3 bases clipped from V and 2 bases from J, the junction kept 5 bases outside the gene matches. Looked up from germline, CDR1 is SGHAT and CDR2 is FQNNGV.

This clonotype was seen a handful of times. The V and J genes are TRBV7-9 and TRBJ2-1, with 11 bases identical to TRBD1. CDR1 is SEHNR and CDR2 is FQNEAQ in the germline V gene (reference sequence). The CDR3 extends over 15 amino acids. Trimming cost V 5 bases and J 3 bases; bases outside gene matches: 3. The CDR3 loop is CASSPGTGGYNEQFF. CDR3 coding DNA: TGTGCCAGCAGCCCCGGGACAGGGGGCTACAATGAGCAGTTCTTC.

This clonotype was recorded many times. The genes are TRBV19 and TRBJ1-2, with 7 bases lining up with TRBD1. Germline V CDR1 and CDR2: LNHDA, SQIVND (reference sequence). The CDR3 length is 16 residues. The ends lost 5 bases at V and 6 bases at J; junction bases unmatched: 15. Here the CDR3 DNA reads TGTGCCAGTAGTTCCCTCCTTAGGACAGGTTCGAATGGCTACACCTTC. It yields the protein CASSSLLRTGSNGYTF.

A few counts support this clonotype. The CDR3 sequence is CASSETLGREAFF. CDR3 nucleotide sequence: TGTGCCAGCAGTGAAACACTGGGACGCGAAGCTTTCTTT. This sequence joins TRBV6-4 and TRBJ1-1, with D maybe TRBD1 (5 bases). The CDR3 is 13 amino acids. CDR1 is MRHNA and CDR2 is SNTAGT in the germline V gene. V lost 3 bases, J lost 8 bases, and 13 bases lay in between.

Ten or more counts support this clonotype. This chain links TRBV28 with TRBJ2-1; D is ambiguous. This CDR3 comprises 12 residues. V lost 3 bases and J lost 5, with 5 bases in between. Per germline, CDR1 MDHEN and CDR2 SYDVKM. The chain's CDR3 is CASSLSNNEQFF. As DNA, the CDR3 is TGTGCCAGCAGTTTGAGTAACAATGAGCAGTTCTTC.

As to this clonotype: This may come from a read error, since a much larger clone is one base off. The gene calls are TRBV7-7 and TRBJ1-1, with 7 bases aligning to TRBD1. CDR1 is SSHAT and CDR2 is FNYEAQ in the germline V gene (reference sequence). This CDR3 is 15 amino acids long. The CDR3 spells CASSLLGTANTEAFF. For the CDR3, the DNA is TGTGCTAGCAGCTTACTCGGGACAGCGAACACTGAAGCTTTCTTT.

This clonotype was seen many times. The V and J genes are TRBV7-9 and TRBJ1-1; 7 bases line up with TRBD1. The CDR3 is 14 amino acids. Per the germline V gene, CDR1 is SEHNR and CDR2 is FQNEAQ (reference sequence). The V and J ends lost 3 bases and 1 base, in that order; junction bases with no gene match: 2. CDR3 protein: CASSLTGPNTEAFF. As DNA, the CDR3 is TGTGCCAGCAGCTTGACAGGGCCGAACACTGAAGCTTTCTTT.

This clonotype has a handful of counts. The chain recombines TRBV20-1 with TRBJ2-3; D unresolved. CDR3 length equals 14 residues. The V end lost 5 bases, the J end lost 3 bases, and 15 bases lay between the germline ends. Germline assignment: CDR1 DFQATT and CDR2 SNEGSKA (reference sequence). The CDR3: CSAPGTPATDTQYF. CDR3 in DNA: TGCAGTGCTCCAGGCACACCGGCAACAGATACGCAGTATTTT.

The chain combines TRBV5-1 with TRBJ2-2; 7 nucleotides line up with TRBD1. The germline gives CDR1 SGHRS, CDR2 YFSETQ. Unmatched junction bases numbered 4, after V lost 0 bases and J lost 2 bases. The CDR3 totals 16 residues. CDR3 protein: CASSLVGTDNTGELFF. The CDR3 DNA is TGCGCCAGCAGCTTGGTCGGGACAGACAACACCGGGGAGCTGTTTTTT. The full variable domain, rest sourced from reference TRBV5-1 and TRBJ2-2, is KAGVTQTPRYLIKTRGQQVTLSCSPISGHRSVSWYQQTPGQGLQFLFEYFSETQRNKGNFPGRFSGRQFSNSRSEMNVSTLELGDSALYLCASSLVGTDNTGELFFGEGSRLTVL.

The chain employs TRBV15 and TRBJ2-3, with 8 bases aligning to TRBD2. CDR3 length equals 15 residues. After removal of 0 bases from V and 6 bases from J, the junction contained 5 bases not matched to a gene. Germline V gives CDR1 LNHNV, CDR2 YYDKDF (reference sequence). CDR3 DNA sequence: TGTGCCACCAGCAGAGATTCCGGGGGGGCGGATACGCAGTATTTT. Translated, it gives CATSRDSGGADTQYF.

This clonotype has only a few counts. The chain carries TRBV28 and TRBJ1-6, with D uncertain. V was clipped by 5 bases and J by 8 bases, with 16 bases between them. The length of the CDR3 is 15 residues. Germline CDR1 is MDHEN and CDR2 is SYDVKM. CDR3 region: CASSGMDRLDSPLHF. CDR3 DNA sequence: TGTGCCAGCAGTGGGATGGACCGTCTTGATTCACCCCTCCACTTT. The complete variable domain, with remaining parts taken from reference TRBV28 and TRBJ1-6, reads DVKVTQSSRYLVKRTGEKVFLECVQDMDHENMFWYRQDPGLGLRLIYFSYDVKMKEKGDIPEGYSVSREKKERFSLILESASTNQTSMYLCASSGMDRLDSPLHFGNGTRLTVT.

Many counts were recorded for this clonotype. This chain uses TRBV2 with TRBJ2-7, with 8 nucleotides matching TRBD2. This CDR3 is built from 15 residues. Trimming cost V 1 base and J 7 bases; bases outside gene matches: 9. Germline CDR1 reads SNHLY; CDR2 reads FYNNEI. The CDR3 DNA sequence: TGTGCCAGCAGTGAAGAACGGGGGGGCCTTGGTGAGCAGTACTTC. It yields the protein CASSEERGGLGEQYF. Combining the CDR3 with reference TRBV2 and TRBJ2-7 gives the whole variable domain EPEVTQTPSHQVTQMGQEVILRCVPISNHLYFYWYRQILGQKVEFLVSFYNNEISEKSEIFDDQFSVERPDGSNFTLKIRSTKLEDSAMYFCASSEERGGLGEQYFGPGTRLTVT.

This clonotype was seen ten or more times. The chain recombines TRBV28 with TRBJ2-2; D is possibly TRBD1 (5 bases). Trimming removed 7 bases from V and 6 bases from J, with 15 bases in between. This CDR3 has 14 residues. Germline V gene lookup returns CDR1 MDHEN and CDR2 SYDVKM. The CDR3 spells CASTIKGRPGELFF. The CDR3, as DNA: TGTGCCAGCACTATTAAGGGGCGGCCCGGGGAGCTGTTTTTT.

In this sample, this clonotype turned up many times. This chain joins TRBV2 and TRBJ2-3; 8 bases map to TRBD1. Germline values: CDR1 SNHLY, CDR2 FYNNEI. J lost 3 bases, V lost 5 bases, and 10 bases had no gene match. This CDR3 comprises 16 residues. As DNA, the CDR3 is TGTGCCAGCAGTAACCAGGGGGCGTTGGGGACAGATACGCAGTATTTT. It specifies CASSNQGALGTDTQYF.